This is a list of T cell receptor beta chains from one sample in a study of T-cell memory formation after mild COVID-19. TCRdb re-called the 5' RACE reads with MiXCR, one entry per CDR3 protein. The table includes about 340,000 distinct CDR3 sequences, approximately 13% detected once. The specimen was PBMCs or a T cell subset sorted from them (not recorded which). The receptors shown here come from a man between 18 and 35 years old who had mild COVID-19 (a few samples of this study predate the infection). Cell type and time point are not known. The CDR3 runs from the conserved cysteine through the conserved F or W. The D gene is left open where the match is weak. For some rows the clone size is stated as once, few or many, or as a class when expanded; others skip it.

clone_size d_call j_call v_call cdr3_nt cdr3_aa
. . TRBJ2-2 TRBV9 TGTGCCAGCAGCGTAGTGGCAGGAACGAACACCGGGGAGCTGTTTTTT CASSVVAGTNTGELFF
. TRBD2 TRBJ2-3 TRBV30 TGTGCCTGGAGTGGGAAGCGGGGGCAACGCACAGATACGCAGTATTTT CAWSGKRGQRTDTQYF
. . TRBJ1-5 TRBV6-6 TGTGCCAGCAGCTACAGCCTCAATCAGCCCCAGCATTTT CASSYSLNQPQHF
few TRBD1 TRBJ2-2 TRBV12-3/TRBV12-4 TGTGCCAGCAGACACAGGGGGACCGGGGAGCTGTTTTTT CASRHRGTGELFF
. . TRBJ1-3 TRBV9 TGTGCCAGCAGCGTAGGGGGCAGGGTCTCTGGAAACACCATATATTTT CASSVGGRVSGNTIYF
few . TRBJ1-2 TRBV3-1 TGTGCCAGCAGCCAAGGAGTGCAGGGCACTTTTAACTATGGCTACACCTTC CASSQGVQGTFNYGYTF
few . TRBJ1-2 TRBV12-3/TRBV12-4 TGTGCCAGCAGTTTAAGGATTAACTATGGCTACACCTTC CASSLRINYGYTF
many TRBD2 TRBJ2-3 TRBV25-1 TGTGCCAGCAGTGATACGGGACTAGCAGATACGCAGTATTTT CASSDTGLADTQYF
few . TRBJ1-1 TRBV3-1 TGTGCCAGCAGCCAAGGAGCACATTCGAACACTGAAGCTTTCTTT CASSQGAHSNTEAFF
. . TRBJ1-6 TRBV4-2 TGTGCCAGCAGCCAGGGTGGACGGAATAATTCACCCCTCCACTTT CASSQGGRNNSPLHF
. . TRBJ2-2 TRBV10-3 TGTGCCATCCAACGGTTAGCCGGGGAGCTGTTTTTT CAIQRLAGELFF